The entry that follows covers one T cell receptor (beta chain) sequence. Its target is unknown. The immunoSEQ assay was version 4, run in survey mode. Clones were read by immunoSEQ multiplex PCR, and TCRdb kept only the in-frame ones, dropping some. Of about 35,000 clones in the sample, more than 70% were seen once. The data stem from a study of persistence of HIV-infected CD4 T cells. Germline V gene data show CDR1 as MNHEY and CDR2 as SVGAGI. V lost 7 bases, J lost 7 bases, and 13 bases lay in between. CDR3 length equals 13 residues. Cells were stimulated with overlapping HIV-1 Gag 15-mer peptides. Sorted nonresponding memory CD4+ T cells were CD40L-negative, CD69-negative, CD45RO-high. Before stimulation, PBMCs underwent CD8+ T cell depletion.

This clonotype was obtained from an adult with HIV. The donor label of this sample is uncertain. The chain joins TRBV6-5 to TRBJ1-4; possible D gene TRBD1, 6 bases. Sequenced material: cultured CD4+ T cells from PBMCs, taken from a patient who received antiretroviral therapy. The CDR3, as DNA: TGTGCCAGCAAGGTCCAGGGGACTGAAAAACTGTTTTTT. Amino acid sequence: CASKVQGTEKLFF.